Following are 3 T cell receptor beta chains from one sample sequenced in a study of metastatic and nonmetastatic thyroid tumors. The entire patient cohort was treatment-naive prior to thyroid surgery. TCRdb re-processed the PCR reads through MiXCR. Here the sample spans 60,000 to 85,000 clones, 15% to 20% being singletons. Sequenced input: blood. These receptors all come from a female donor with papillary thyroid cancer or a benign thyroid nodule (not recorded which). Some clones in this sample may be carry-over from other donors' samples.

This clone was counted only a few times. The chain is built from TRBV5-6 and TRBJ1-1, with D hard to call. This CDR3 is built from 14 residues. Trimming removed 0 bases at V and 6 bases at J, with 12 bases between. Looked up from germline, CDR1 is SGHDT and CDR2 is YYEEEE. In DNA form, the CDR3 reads TGTGCCAGCAGCTTGGACAGTCACTCCTCTGAAGCTTTCTTT. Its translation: CASSLDSHSSEAFF.

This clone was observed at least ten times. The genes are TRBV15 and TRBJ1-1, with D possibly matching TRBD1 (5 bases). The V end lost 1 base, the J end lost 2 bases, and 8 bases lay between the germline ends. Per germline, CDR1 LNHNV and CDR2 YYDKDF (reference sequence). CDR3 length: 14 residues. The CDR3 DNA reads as TGTGCCACCAGCAGAGGCGACAGTAACACTGAAGCTTTCTTT. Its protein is CATSRGDSNTEAFF.

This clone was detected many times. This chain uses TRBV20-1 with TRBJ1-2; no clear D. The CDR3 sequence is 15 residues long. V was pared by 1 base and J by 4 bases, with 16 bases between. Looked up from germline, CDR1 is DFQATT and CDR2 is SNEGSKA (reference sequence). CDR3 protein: CSARVFLRAGYGYTF. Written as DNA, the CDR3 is TGCAGTGCTAGAGTTTTTCTGAGGGCCGGCTATGGCTACACCTTC.